A selection of T cell receptor beta chains follows, all from one sample in a study of T cell responses to AZD1222 COVID-19 vaccine. Repertoires were generated with immunoSEQ multiplex PCR, while TCRdb's copy carries only in-frame clones and drops some. The table includes 95,000 to 150,000 clones, about 90% detected once. The material was peripheral blood, obtained on day 0 of AZD1222 vaccination. These TCRs come from an adult in good health. Both conserved end residues are part of each CDR3. D genes are given only for firm matches. Size is omitted from some rows. Given values are once, few, many or a class for expanded clones.

abundance,d_gene,j_gene,v_gene,CDR3aa,CDR3nt
.,TRBD2,TRBJ2-1,TRBV5-4,CASSSGLADSYNEQFF,TGTGCCAGCAGCTCGGGACTAGCGGATTCCTACAATGAGCAGTTCTTC
few,.,TRBJ2-3,TRBV28,CASSSTRRQDTQYF,TGTGCCAGCAGTTCGACTAGAAGGCAAGATACGCAGTATTTT
.,.,TRBJ1-3,TRBV7-8,CASSLNPRASGNTIYF,TGTGCCAGCAGCTTAAACCCGCGGGCCTCTGGAAACACCATATATTTT
.,.,TRBJ1-4,TRBV15,CATSGLHEKLFF,TGTGCCACCAGCGGACTCCATGAAAAACTGTTTTTT
few,.,TRBJ1-2,TRBV2,CASSESSTLAYGYTF,TGTGCCAGCAGTGAATCTTCCACGCTAGCCTATGGCTACACCTTC
.,.,TRBJ2-7,TRBV6-5,CASSSGVRHEQYF,TGTGCCAGCAGTTCGGGAGTCAGACACGAGCAGTACTTC
.,TRBD1,TRBJ2-7,TRBV30,CAWKTGAPGEQYF,TGTGCCTGGAAGACAGGGGCGCCGGGGGAGCAGTACTTC
.,TRBD2,TRBJ2-2,TRBV5-1,CASSLALAATGELFF,TGCGCCAGCAGCTTGGCACTAGCGGCTACCGGGGAGCTGTTTTTT
once,TRBD1,TRBJ2-7,TRBV7-9,CASSRDRLSSYEQYF,TGTGCCAGCAGTCGGGACAGGCTATCCTCCTACGAGCAGTACTTC
.,.,TRBJ1-2,TRBV4-1,CASSQGQEANYGYTF,TGCGCCAGCAGCCAAGGACAAGAAGCTAACTATGGCTACACCTTC
.,.,TRBJ1-1,TRBV7-9,CASSFFGNTEAFF,TGTGCCAGCAGCTTTTTCGGGAACACTGAAGCTTTCTTT
.,TRBD2,TRBJ2-1,TRBV9,CASSVGRGSYNEQFF,TGTGCCAGCAGCGTAGGGCGGGGGTCCTACAATGAGCAGTTCTTC
.,TRBD1,TRBJ2-2,TRBV29-1,CSALQGASTGELFF,TGCAGCGCCCTACAGGGGGCTAGCACCGGGGAGCTGTTTTTT
.,.,TRBJ1-1,TRBV3-1/TRBV3-2,CASSQALGASRAFF,TGTGCCAGCAGCCAAGCTCTAGGGGCCTCACGGGCTTTCTTT
.,TRBD1,TRBJ1-2,TRBV11-2,CASSSGQGPLGYGYTF,TGTGCCAGCAGCTCGGGACAGGGGCCCTTGGGCTATGGCTACACCTTC
once,.,TRBJ1-2,TRBV27,CASSLSGGPGYTF,TGTGCCAGCAGTTTATCTGGGGGGCCTGGCTACACCTTC